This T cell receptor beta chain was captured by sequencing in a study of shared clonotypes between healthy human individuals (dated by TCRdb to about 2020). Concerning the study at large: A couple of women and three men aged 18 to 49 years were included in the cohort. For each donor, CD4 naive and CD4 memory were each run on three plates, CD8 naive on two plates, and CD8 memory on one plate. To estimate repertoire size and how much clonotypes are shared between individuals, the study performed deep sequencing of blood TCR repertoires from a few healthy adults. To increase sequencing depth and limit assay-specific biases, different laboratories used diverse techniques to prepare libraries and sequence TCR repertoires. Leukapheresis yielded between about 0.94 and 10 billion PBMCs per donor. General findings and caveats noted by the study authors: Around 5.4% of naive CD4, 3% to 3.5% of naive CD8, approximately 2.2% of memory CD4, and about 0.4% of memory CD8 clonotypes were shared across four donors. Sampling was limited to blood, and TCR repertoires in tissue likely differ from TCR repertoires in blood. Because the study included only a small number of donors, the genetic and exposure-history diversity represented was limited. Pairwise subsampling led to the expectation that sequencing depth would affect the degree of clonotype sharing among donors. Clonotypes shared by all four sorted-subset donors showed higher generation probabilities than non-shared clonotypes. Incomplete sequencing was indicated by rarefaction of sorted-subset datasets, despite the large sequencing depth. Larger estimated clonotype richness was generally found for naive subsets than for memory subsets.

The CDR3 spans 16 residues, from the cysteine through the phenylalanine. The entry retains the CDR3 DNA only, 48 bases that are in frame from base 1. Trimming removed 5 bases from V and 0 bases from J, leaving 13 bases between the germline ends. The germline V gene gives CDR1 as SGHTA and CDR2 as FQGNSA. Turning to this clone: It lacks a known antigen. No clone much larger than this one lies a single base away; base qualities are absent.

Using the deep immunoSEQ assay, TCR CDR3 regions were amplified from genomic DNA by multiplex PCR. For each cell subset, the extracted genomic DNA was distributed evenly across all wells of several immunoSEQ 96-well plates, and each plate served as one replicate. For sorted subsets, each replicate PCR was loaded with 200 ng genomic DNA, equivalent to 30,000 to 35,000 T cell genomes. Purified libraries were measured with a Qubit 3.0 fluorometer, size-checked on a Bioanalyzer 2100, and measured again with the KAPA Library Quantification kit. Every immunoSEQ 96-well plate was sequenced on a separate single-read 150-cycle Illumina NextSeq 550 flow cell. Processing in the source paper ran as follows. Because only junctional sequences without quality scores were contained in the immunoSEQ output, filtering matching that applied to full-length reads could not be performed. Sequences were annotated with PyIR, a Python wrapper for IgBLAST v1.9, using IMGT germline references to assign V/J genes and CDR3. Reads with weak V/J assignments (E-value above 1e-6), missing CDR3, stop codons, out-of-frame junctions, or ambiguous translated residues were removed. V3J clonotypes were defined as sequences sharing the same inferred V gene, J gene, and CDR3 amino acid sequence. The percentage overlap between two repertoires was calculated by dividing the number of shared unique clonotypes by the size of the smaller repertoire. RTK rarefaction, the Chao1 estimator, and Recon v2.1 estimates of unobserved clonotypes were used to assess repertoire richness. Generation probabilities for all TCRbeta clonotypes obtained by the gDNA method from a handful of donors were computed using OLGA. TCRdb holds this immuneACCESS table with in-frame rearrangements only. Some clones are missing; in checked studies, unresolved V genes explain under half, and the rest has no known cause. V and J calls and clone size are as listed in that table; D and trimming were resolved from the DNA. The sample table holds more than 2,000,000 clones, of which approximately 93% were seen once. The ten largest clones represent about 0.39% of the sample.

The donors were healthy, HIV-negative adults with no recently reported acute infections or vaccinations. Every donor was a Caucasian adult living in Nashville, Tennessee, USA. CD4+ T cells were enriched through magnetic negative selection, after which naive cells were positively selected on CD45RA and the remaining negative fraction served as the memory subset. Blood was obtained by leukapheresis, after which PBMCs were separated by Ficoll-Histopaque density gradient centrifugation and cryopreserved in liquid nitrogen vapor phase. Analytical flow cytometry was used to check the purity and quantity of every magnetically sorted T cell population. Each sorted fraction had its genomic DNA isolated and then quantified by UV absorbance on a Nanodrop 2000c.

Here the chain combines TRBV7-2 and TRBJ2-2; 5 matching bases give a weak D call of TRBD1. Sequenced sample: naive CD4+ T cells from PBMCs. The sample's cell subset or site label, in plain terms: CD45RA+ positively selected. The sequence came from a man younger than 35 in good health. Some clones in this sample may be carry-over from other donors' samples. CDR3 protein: CASSPPRVSNTGELFF. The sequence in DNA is TGTGCCAGCAGCCCCCCCAGGGTATCGAACACCGGGGAGCTGTTTTTT.